The entry that follows covers one T cell receptor beta chain sequence. Its antigen is not known. Every one of the patients relapsed after autologous stem cell transplantation (brentuximab vedotin exposure was variable). This sample was taken from a study of PD-1 blockade in classical Hodgkin lymphoma. Notes on the study in general: Any patient who commenced nivolumab under 1 year after ASCT was excluded.

Measured with immunoSEQ multiplex PCR; TCRdb has only the in-frame clones, and not every one. The data show tens of thousands of clones, roughly 78% seen once. This sequence was found in a human donor with classical Hodgkin lymphoma. The sequencing used peripheral blood mononuclear cells (PBMCs), collected before the second cycle of nivolumab.

DNA of the CDR3: TGTGCCAGCAGCTGGCTCATTTGGGCTAGCAGGGAGGGGGGCAGTGAGACCCAGTACTTC. Its protein product is CASSWLIWASREGGSETQYF. This sequence joins TRBV5-5 and TRBJ2-5; tentative D call: TRBD2 (7 bases). From germline, CDR1 is SGHKS and CDR2 YYEKEE (reference sequence). The CDR3 sequence is 20 residues long. Trimming removed 3 bases at V and 5 bases at J, with 32 bases between.